This is a list of T cell receptor beta chains from one sample in a study of OX40 agonist ivuxolimab in advanced cancers. Profiled with immunoSEQ multiplex PCR; TCRdb holds only in-frame clones, not every one. This table holds about 61,000 clones, 80% to 85% found once. The sample was CD4+ or CD8+ T cells sorted from blood, taken in a trial of the OX40 agonist ivuxolimab. Receptor source: an adult with an advanced solid tumor such as melanoma, head and neck, liver or kidney cancer. The CDR3 runs from the conserved cysteine through the conserved F or W. Fields, in order: D gene, clone size, V gene, J gene, CDR3 DNA, CDR3 protein. The D gene is left open where the match is weak. Clone size is shown for a subset of rows, as once, few, many or a class of expanded clone.

d_call: TRBD1
clone_size: few
v_call: TRBV6-6
j_call: TRBJ1-6
cdr3_nt: TGTGCCAGCATTGACAGGGCCAATTCACCCCTCCACTTT
cdr3_aa: CASIDRANSPLHF

d_call: TRBD1
clone_size: few
v_call: TRBV7-2
j_call: TRBJ2-5
cdr3_nt: TGTGCCAGCAGCTCGCAACTAAATTCCGGGACAGGTGGAGGAGGGACCCAGTACTTC
cdr3_aa: CASSSQLNSGTGGGGTQYF

d_call: TRBD1
clone_size: once
v_call: TRBV5-1
j_call: TRBJ1-2
cdr3_nt: TGCGCCAGCAGCACCGGACAGGGTAACTATGGCTACACCTTC
cdr3_aa: CASSTGQGNYGYTF

d_call: TRBD1
clone_size: NA
v_call: TRBV14
j_call: TRBJ1-6
cdr3_nt: TGTGCCAGCAGCCAAGATAGGTTCGGACAGGGCTCACCCCTCCACTTT
cdr3_aa: CASSQDRFGQGSPLHF

d_call: NA
clone_size: NA
v_call: TRBV7-9
j_call: TRBJ2-2
cdr3_nt: TGTGCCAGCAGCGGAGGGAATCCCGGGGAGCTGTTTTTT
cdr3_aa: CASSGGNPGELFF

d_call: TRBD2
clone_size: NA
v_call: TRBV11-1
j_call: TRBJ2-5
cdr3_nt: TGTGCCAGCCCCACTAGCGAAGAGACCCAGTACTTC
cdr3_aa: CASPTSEETQYF

d_call: NA
clone_size: NA
v_call: TRBV18
j_call: TRBJ2-2
cdr3_nt: TGTGCCAGCTCATTAACAGCCCCGAACACCGGGGAGCTGTTTTTT
cdr3_aa: CASSLTAPNTGELFF

d_call: TRBD2
clone_size: NA
v_call: TRBV4-3
j_call: TRBJ2-3
cdr3_nt: TGCGCCAGCAGCTACTCAGCGGGGGGCACAGATACGCAGTATTTT
cdr3_aa: CASSYSAGGTDTQYF

d_call: NA
clone_size: few
v_call: TRBV30
j_call: TRBJ1-4
cdr3_nt: TGTGCCTGGAGAAAGGCAGGGGATCGAGAAAAACTGTTTTTT
cdr3_aa: CAWRKAGDREKLFF

d_call: NA
clone_size: NA
v_call: TRBV5-4
j_call: TRBJ2-7
cdr3_nt: TGTGCCAGCAGCCCGGTCGGACGGTTCTCCTACGAGCAGTACTTC
cdr3_aa: CASSPVGRFSYEQYF

d_call: NA
clone_size: few
v_call: TRBV7-2
j_call: TRBJ2-1
cdr3_nt: TGTGCCAGCATCACTCTTCCGAGCGGGTTCAATGAGCAGTTCTTC
cdr3_aa: CASITLPSGFNEQFF

d_call: TRBD2
clone_size: NA
v_call: TRBV5-1
j_call: TRBJ2-3
cdr3_nt: TGCGCCAGCAGCTTGGATGGGAAAGCGGGGGTAATCACAGATACGCAGTATTTT
cdr3_aa: CASSLDGKAGVITDTQYF

d_call: TRBD1
clone_size: NA
v_call: TRBV6-5
j_call: TRBJ1-4
cdr3_nt: TGTGCCAGCAGTTACGACACAGGGGGAACCGAAAAACTGTTTTTT
cdr3_aa: CASSYDTGGTEKLFF

d_call: NA
clone_size: NA
v_call: TRBV9
j_call: TRBJ2-7
cdr3_nt: TGTGCCAGCAGCGTAGGCGTGGGTGCCTTCGAGCAGTACTTC
cdr3_aa: CASSVGVGAFEQYF

d_call: NA
clone_size: NA
v_call: TRBV4-2
j_call: TRBJ2-1
cdr3_nt: TGTGCCAGCAGCCAGGACACTAGCTCCTACAATGAGCAGTTCTTC
cdr3_aa: CASSQDTSSYNEQFF

d_call: TRBD1
clone_size: few
v_call: TRBV7-2
j_call: TRBJ2-7
cdr3_nt: TGTGCCAGCAGCCCCGTCGGGACAGGGGGCTACGAGCAGTACTTC
cdr3_aa: CASSPVGTGGYEQYF

d_call: NA
clone_size: once
v_call: TRBV6-5
j_call: TRBJ1-6
cdr3_nt: TGTGCCAGCAGTTACTCGGGGGGAGCAGGGCGGTCACCCCTCCACTTT
cdr3_aa: CASSYSGGAGRSPLHF

d_call: TRBD1
clone_size: NA
v_call: TRBV5-1
j_call: TRBJ1-2
cdr3_nt: TGCGCCAGCAGCACAACAGGGGACCGTGATGGCTACACCTTC
cdr3_aa: CASSTTGDRDGYTF

d_call: NA
clone_size: NA
v_call: TRBV2
j_call: TRBJ2-1
cdr3_nt: TGTGCCAGCAGTCCTCCCAGGGCGACAGTCTACAATGAGCAGTTCTTC
cdr3_aa: CASSPPRATVYNEQFF

d_call: TRBD1
clone_size: few
v_call: TRBV6-1
j_call: TRBJ2-6
cdr3_nt: TGTGCCAGCGGTGGGGACAGGCGTACCTCTGGGGCCAACGTCCTGACTTTC
cdr3_aa: CASGGDRRTSGANVLTF

d_call: TRBD1
clone_size: NA
v_call: TRBV5-6
j_call: TRBJ1-5
cdr3_nt: TGTGCCAGCACCGTGACAGGGGTAGAACAGCCCCAGCATTTT
cdr3_aa: CASTVTGVEQPQHF

d_call: NA
clone_size: NA
v_call: TRBV9
j_call: TRBJ1-3
cdr3_nt: TGTGCCAGCAGCGTAGACTCTGGAAACACCATATATTTT
cdr3_aa: CASSVDSGNTIYF

d_call: TRBD1
clone_size: NA
v_call: TRBV29-1
j_call: TRBJ1-2
cdr3_nt: TGCAGCGACGGGACAGGTTCGGATGGCTACACCTTC
cdr3_aa: CSDGTGSDGYTF

d_call: NA
clone_size: NA
v_call: TRBV19
j_call: TRBJ2-7
cdr3_nt: TGTGCCAGTAGTATAGATTGGCTATCCTACGAGCAGTACTTC
cdr3_aa: CASSIDWLSYEQYF

d_call: TRBD1
clone_size: NA
v_call: TRBV30
j_call: TRBJ2-3
cdr3_nt: TGTGCCTGGACACCGGGACAGGGCCGAGATACGCAGTATTTT
cdr3_aa: CAWTPGQGRDTQYF

d_call: TRBD1
clone_size: once
v_call: TRBV6-6
j_call: TRBJ1-2
cdr3_nt: TGTGCCAGCAGTCGGGACAGTCACGGCTATGGCTACACCTTC
cdr3_aa: CASSRDSHGYGYTF

d_call: NA
clone_size: NA
v_call: TRBV5-1
j_call: TRBJ2-7
cdr3_nt: TGCGCCAGCAGCCGAAGGGCGGCTACCGACGAGCAGTACTTC
cdr3_aa: CASSRRAATDEQYF

d_call: NA
clone_size: once
v_call: TRBV7-9
j_call: TRBJ2-3
cdr3_nt: TGTGCCAGCAGCCGAATCAGCGATTCAGGGGCAGGAGATACGCAGTATTTT
cdr3_aa: CASSRISDSGAGDTQYF

d_call: NA
clone_size: NA
v_call: TRBV11-3
j_call: TRBJ2-5
cdr3_nt: TGTGCCAGCAGCTTTGGGTACAGCACATCTCAAGAGACCCAGTACTTC
cdr3_aa: CASSFGYSTSQETQYF

d_call: TRBD1
clone_size: NA
v_call: TRBV27
j_call: TRBJ2-7
cdr3_nt: TGTGCCAGCAGTTGGGGCCCACCGGGACAGGGAACCTACGAGCAGTACTTC
cdr3_aa: CASSWGPPGQGTYEQYF

d_call: NA
clone_size: NA
v_call: TRBV7-2
j_call: TRBJ1-6
cdr3_nt: TGTGCCAGCAGCTTAGATAAGACAGGTCGTTCACCCCTCCACTTT
cdr3_aa: CASSLDKTGRSPLHF

d_call: TRBD2
clone_size: NA
v_call: TRBV28
j_call: TRBJ2-3
cdr3_nt: TGTGCCAGCATTGAGCGGGGGGCCCCCACAGATACGCAGTATTTT
cdr3_aa: CASIERGAPTDTQYF

d_call: NA
clone_size: NA
v_call: TRBV7-3
j_call: TRBJ2-5
cdr3_nt: TGTGCCAGCAGCTTAAGAGGACCCGTCCAAGAGACCCAGTACTTC
cdr3_aa: CASSLRGPVQETQYF

d_call: NA
clone_size: NA
v_call: TRBV6-5
j_call: TRBJ2-3
cdr3_nt: TGTGCCAGCAGACTTGAGGGGAGCACAGATACGCAGTATTTT
cdr3_aa: CASRLEGSTDTQYF

d_call: TRBD2
clone_size: NA
v_call: TRBV19
j_call: TRBJ2-1
cdr3_nt: TGTGCCAGTAGTTCCGCCCATAGCGGGGCCTCCTACAATGAGCAGTTCTTC
cdr3_aa: CASSSAHSGASYNEQFF

d_call: TRBD2
clone_size: NA
v_call: TRBV7-2
j_call: TRBJ2-5
cdr3_nt: TGTGCCAGCAGCTCTTACGGGGGGAGGGAGACCCAGTACTTC
cdr3_aa: CASSSYGGRETQYF

d_call: TRBD1
clone_size: NA
v_call: TRBV9
j_call: TRBJ2-1
cdr3_nt: TGTGCCAGCAGCTTAGACAGGGCCCCCTACAATGAGCAGTTCTTC
cdr3_aa: CASSLDRAPYNEQFF

d_call: NA
clone_size: NA
v_call: TRBV30
j_call: TRBJ1-6
cdr3_nt: TGTGCCTGGAGTGTATCCGTTAATAATTCACCCCTCCACTTT
cdr3_aa: CAWSVSVNNSPLHF

d_call: TRBD2
clone_size: NA
v_call: TRBV30
j_call: TRBJ2-7
cdr3_nt: TGTGCCTGGAAGCTAGCGGGGACCTACGAGCAGTACTTC
cdr3_aa: CAWKLAGTYEQYF